These 10 T cell receptor beta chains came from one sample sequenced in a study of CD8 T cells in ankylosing spondylitis. One entry per CDR3 protein, called by TCRdb with MiXCR from the 5' RACE reads. The repertoire consists of under 85,000 distinct CDR3 sequences, with less than 6% occurring once and the leading ten covering about 2.2%. The sequencing sample was made of blood, either unsorted or a sorted T cell fraction (not recorded which). These TCRs come from a male donor with ankylosing spondylitis or in good health (not recorded which).

The gene calls are TRBV28 and TRBJ1-1, with D hard to call. Trimming took off 0 bases at V and 0 bases at J, with 5 bases between the two ends. CDR1 is MDHEN, CDR2 SYDVKM, per germline. CDR3 size: 14 residues. The DNA for the CDR3 is TGTGCCAGCAGTTTATGGCAGATGAACACTGAAGCTTTCTTT. It is translated as CASSLWQMNTEAFF.

This clonotype was seen repeatedly, ten times or more. The V gene is TRBV13, the J gene TRBJ1-2, with 7 bases fitting TRBD1. V trimming: 7 bases; J trimming: 6 bases; junction bases outside the gene matches: 14. CDR1 is PRHDT, CDR2 FYEKMQ, per germline (reference sequence). The CDR3 runs to 15 residues. As DNA, the CDR3 is TGTGCCAGCACTTCCCTTGCTCAGGGGGTCGATGGCTACACCTTC. This translates into CASTSLAQGVDGYTF. Looking up the rest from reference TRBV13 and TRBJ1-2 gives the full variable domain: AAGVIQSPRHLIKEKRETATLKCYPIPRHDTVYWYQQGPGQDPQFLISFYEKMQSDKGSIPDRFSAQQFSDYHSELNMSSLELGDSALYFCASTSLAQGVDGYTFGSGTRLTVV.

This clonotype was counted ten times or more. The V call is TRBV10-1, the J call TRBJ2-3; weak D call: TRBD1 (6 bases). The germline gives CDR1 WNHNN, CDR2 SYGVQD (reference sequence). V dropped 4 bases and J dropped 4 bases, with 12 bases sitting between them. This CDR3 contains 14 residues. CDR3 DNA sequence: TGCGCCAGCAGTGCGCAGGGGATCCCAGATACGCAGTATTTT. Translating it yields CASSAQGIPDTQYF.

This clonotype has at least ten counts. This chain's CDR3 is CASSIEDGASNYGYTF. CDR3 sequence (DNA): TGTGCCAGTAGTATAGAGGACGGAGCTTCTAACTATGGCTACACCTTC. The V gene is TRBV19, the J gene TRBJ1-2; D gene unclear. Looked up from germline, CDR1 is LNHDA and CDR2 is SQIVND (reference sequence). V lost 0 bases and J 0 bases, leaving 11 bases between the germline ends. The CDR3 is 16 amino acids.

This clonotype was seen many times. The chain has TRBV14 and TRBJ1-6; the match to TRBD1 covers 7 bases. V was pared by 2 bases and J by 10 bases, with 14 bases of the junction left unmatched. Per germline, CDR1 SGHDN and CDR2 FVKESK. This CDR3 has 17 residues. In nucleotides, the CDR3 is TGTGCCAGCAGCCAAACAAGAGGGGGCGGATCAGACTCACCCCTCCACTTT. Translating gives CASSQTRGGGSDSPLHF.

This clonotype was recorded at least ten times. J is TRBJ2-1 and V is TRBV5-1; 7 bases agree with TRBD1. Germline V gene lookup returns CDR1 SGHRS and CDR2 YFSETQ. V lost 2 bases, J lost 0 bases, and 2 bases stayed unmatched. The CDR3 runs to 15 residues. CDR3 DNA: TGCGCCAGCAGCTTACAGGGGAGCTCCTACAATGAGCAGTTCTTC. Amino acid sequence: CASSLQGSSYNEQFF.

This clonotype was observed many times. The V gene is TRBV5-4, the J gene TRBJ1-2; no definite D call. The CDR3 is 14 residues long. CDR1 is SGHNT and CDR2 is YYREEE in the germline V gene (reference sequence). Between the trimmed V and J ends, which lost 4 bases and 5 bases, there was a span of 15 bases. CDR3 region: CASSMTGPTYGYTF. The CDR3 nucleotides read TGTGCCAGCAGCATGACCGGGCCAACATATGGCTACACCTTC. Based on the CDR3 plus reference TRBV5-4 and TRBJ1-2, the full variable domain is ETGVTQSPTHLIKTRGQQVTLRCSSQSGHNTVSWYQQALGQGPQFIFQYYREEENGRGNFPPRFSGLQFPNYSSELNVNALELDDSALYLCASSMTGPTYGYTFGSGTRLTVV.

This clonotype has ten or more counts. The V gene is TRBV7-9, the J gene TRBJ2-1; D possibly corresponds to TRBD2 (6 bases). The CDR3 sequence is 14 residues long. Germline V gene data show CDR1 as SEHNR and CDR2 as FQNEAQ (reference sequence). The V and J ends lost 5 bases and 6 bases respectively, with 14 bases between them. In DNA, the CDR3 is TGTGCCAGCAGCCGGAGTCGGGAGACCAATGAGCAGTTCTTC. It is translated as CASSRSRETNEQFF.

This clonotype has a count of ten or more. The gene calls are TRBV6-1 and TRBJ2-7; the D is unclear. V dropped 5 bases and J dropped 3 bases, with 11 bases sitting between them. Germline CDR1 is MNHNS and CDR2 is SASEGT. This CDR3 region has 13 residues. As DNA, the CDR3 is TGTGCCAGCAGTCCCCCAGGAAACTACGAGCAGTACTTC. This sequence encodes CASSPPGNYEQYF.

In its sample, this clonotype was seen many times. The rearrangement joins TRBV20-1 to TRBJ1-1; D uncertain. V shed 5 bases and J shed 0 bases, with 10 bases lying between them. The CDR3 runs to 13 residues. Per germline, CDR1 DFQATT and CDR2 SNEGSKA (reference sequence). The CDR3 protein is CSAPRGLNTEAFF. CDR3 bases: TGCAGTGCTCCTCGGGGATTGAACACTGAAGCTTTCTTT.